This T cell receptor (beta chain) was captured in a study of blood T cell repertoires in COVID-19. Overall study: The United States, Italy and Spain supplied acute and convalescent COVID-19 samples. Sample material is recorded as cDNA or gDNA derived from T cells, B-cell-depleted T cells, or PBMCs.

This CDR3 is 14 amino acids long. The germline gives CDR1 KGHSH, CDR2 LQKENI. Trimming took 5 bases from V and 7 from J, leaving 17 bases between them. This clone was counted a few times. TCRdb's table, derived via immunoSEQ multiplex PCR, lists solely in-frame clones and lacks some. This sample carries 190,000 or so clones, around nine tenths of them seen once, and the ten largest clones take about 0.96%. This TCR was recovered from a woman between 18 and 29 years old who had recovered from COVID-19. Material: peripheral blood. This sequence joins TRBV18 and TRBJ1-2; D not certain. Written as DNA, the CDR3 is TGTGCCAGCTCAGCCCCACAAGTGGCTTTTGGCTACACCTTC. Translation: CASSAPQVAFGYTF.